The table lists the clone carrying this TCR beta chain with a few counts. Its cognate antigen is unknown. The entry originates in a study of blood T cells in healthy people across ages. Turning to the study itself: Capture by template switching was about one barcoded beta molecule per two T cells. Notes on the study in general: Strong correlation was found linking TCR beta diversity to naive T cell percentage. CMV infection status of these donors was not known.

A second about 6 to 11 cycle PCR used barcoded and J-beta primers. A template-switch adaptor containing 12 random nucleotides labeled each cDNA molecule. TCRdb analysed the 5' RACE reads with MiXCR anew, one entry per CDR3 protein. The sample lists about 670,000 distinct CDR3 sequences, around 50% occurring once. Trimming took off 8 bases at V and 5 bases at J, with 19 bases between the two ends. The CDR3 runs 15 residues. What was sequenced was blood. The TCR originated in a woman older than 75 in good health. This rearrangement joins TRBV12-3 or TRBV12-4 to TRBJ1-5; D uncertain. CDR3 nucleotides: TGTGCCAGCGGCTGGGTCGAAGCGCCCCATCAGCCCCAGCATTTT. This translates into CASGWVEAPHQPQHF.